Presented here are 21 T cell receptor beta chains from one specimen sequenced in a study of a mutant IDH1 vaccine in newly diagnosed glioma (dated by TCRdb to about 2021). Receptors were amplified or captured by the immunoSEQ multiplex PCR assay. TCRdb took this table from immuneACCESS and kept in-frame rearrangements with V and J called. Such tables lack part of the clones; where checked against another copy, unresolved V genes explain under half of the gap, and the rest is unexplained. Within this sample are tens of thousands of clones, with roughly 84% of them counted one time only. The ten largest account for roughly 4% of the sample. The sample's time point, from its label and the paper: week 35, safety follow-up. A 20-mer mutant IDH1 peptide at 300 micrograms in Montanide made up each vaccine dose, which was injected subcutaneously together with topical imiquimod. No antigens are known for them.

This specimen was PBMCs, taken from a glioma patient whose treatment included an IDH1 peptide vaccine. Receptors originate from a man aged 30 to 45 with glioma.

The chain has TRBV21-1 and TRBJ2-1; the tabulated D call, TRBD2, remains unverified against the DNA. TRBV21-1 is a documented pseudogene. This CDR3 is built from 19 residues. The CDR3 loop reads CASSKEGDSGGSSYNEQFF. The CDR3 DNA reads TGTGCCAGCAGCAAAGAGGGCGATAGCGGGGGTAGCTCCTACAATGAGCAGTTCTTC.

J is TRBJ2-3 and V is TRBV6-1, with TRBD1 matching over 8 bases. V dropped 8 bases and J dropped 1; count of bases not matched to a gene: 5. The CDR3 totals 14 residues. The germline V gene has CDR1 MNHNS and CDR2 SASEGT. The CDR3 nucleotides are TGTGCCAGCGAATCGGGACAGGGCACAGATACGCAGTATTTT. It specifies CASESGQGTDTQYF.

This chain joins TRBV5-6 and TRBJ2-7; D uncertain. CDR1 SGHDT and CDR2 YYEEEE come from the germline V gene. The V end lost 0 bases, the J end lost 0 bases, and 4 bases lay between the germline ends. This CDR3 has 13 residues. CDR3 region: CASSLGVSYEQYF. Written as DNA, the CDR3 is TGTGCCAGCAGCTTGGGCGTCTCCTACGAGCAGTACTTC.

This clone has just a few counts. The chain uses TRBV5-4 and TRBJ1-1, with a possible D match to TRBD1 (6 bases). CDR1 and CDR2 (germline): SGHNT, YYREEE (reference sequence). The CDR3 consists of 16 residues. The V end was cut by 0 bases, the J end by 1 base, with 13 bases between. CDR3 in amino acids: CASSLGGRGWNTEAFF. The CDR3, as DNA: TGTGCCAGCAGCTTGGGGGGCAGGGGATGGAACACTGAAGCTTTCTTT.

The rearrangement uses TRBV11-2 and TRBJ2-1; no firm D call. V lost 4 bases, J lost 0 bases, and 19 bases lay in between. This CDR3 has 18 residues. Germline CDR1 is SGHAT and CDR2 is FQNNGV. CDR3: CASSSVKTDPRSYNEQFF. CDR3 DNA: TGTGCCAGCAGCTCAGTAAAGACGGACCCCCGCTCCTACAATGAGCAGTTCTTC.

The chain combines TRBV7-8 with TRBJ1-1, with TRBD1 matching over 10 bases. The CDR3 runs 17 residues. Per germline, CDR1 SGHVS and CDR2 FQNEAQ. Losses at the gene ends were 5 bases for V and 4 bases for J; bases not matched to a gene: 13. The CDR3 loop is CASSRDRGLKRITEAFF. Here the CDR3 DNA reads TGTGCCAGCAGCAGAGACAGGGGGCTAAAGAGGATCACTGAAGCTTTCTTT. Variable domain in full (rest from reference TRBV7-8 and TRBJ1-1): GAGVSQSPRYKVAKRGQDVALRCDPISGHVSLFWYQQALGQGPEFLTYFQNEAQLDKSGLPSDRFFAERPEGSVSTLKIQRTQQEDSAVYLCASSRDRGLKRITEAFFGQGTRLTVV.

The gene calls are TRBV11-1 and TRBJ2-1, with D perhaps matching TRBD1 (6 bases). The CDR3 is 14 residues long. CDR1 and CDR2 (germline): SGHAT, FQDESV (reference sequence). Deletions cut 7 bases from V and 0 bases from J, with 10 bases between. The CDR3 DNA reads TGTGCCAGCACCTGGACAGACTCCTACAATGAGCAGTTCTTC. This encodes CASTWTDSYNEQFF.

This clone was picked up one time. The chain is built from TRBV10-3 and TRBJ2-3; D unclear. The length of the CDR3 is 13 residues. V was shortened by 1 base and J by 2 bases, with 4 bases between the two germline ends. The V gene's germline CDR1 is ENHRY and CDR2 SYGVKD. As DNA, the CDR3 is TGTGCCATCAGTGAGTACCCCACAGATACGCAGTATTTT. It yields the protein CAISEYPTDTQYF.

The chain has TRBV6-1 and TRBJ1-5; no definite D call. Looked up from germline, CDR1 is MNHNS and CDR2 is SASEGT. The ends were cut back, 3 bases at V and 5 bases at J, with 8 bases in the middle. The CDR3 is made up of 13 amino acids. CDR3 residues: CASSDEEYQPQHF. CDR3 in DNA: TGTGCCAGCAGTGACGAAGAATATCAGCCCCAGCATTTT.

CDR3 sequence: CASSGDRDTEAFF. As DNA, the CDR3 is TGTGCCAGCAGCGGGGACAGGGACACTGAAGCTTTCTTT. This chain links TRBV5-4 with TRBJ1-1, with TRBD1 matching 9 bases. This CDR3 has 13 residues. The germline V gene encodes CDR1 SGHNT and CDR2 YYREEE (reference sequence). Trimming removed 4 bases from V and 3 bases from J; junction bases left unmatched: 1.

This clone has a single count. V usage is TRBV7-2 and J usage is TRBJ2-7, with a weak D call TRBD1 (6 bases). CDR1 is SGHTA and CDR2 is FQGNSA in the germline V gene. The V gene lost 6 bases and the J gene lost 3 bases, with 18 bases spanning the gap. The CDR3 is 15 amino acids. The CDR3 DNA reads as TGTGCCAGCAGGGGGACACGAGGCCTTTACTACGAGCAGTACTTC. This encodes CASRGTRGLYYEQYF.

The CDR3 region has the DNA TGCGCCAGCAGCTTAATTGGAGGGGCCCCAGATACGCAGTATTTT. This sequence encodes CASSLIGGAPDTQYF. The V gene is TRBV5-1, the J gene TRBJ2-3; weak D call: TRBD2 (6 bases). Trimming took 2 bases from V and 4 from J, leaving 14 bases between them. This CDR3 has 15 residues. The germline CDR1 and CDR2 sequences are SGHRS and YFSETQ. The complete variable domain, with remaining parts taken from reference TRBV5-1 and TRBJ2-3, reads KAGVTQTPRYLIKTRGQQVTLSCSPISGHRSVSWYQQTPGQGLQFLFEYFSETQRNKGNFPGRFSGRQFSNSRSEMNVSTLELGDSALYLCASSLIGGAPDTQYFGPGTRLTVL.

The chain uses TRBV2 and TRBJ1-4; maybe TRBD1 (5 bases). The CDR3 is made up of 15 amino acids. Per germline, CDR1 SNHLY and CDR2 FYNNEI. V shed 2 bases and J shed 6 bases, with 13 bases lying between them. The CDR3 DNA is TGTGCCAGCAGTGAAAGCTGGACACGCCATGAAAAACTGTTTTTT. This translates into CASSESWTRHEKLFF.

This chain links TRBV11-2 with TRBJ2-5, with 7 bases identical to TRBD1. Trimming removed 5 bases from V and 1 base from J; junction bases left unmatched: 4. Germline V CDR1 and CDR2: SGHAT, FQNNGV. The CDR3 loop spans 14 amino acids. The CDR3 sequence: CASSMGQFQETQYF. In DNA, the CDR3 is TGTGCCAGCAGCATGGGACAGTTCCAAGAGACCCAGTACTTC.

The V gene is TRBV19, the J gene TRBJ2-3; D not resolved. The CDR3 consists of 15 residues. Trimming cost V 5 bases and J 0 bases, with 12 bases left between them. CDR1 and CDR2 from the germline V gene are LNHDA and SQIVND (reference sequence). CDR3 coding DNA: TGTGCCAGTAGTCTTGGCGGCAAAAGCACAGATACGCAGTATTTT. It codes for CASSLGGKSTDTQYF.

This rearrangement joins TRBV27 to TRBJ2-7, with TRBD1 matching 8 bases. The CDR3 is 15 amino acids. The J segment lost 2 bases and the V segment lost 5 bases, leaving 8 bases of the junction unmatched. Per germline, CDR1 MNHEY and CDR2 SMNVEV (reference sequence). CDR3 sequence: CASSPRTGFTYEQYF. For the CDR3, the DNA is TGTGCCAGCAGTCCTCGGACAGGGTTTACCTACGAGCAGTACTTC.

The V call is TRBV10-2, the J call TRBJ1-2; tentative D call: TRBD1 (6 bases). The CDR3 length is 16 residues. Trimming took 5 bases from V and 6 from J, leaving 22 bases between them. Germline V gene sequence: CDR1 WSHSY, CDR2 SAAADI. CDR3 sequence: CASSILAGGRMDGYTF. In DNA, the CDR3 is TGCGCCAGCAGTATCCTTGCGGGGGGGCGAATGGATGGCTACACCTTC.

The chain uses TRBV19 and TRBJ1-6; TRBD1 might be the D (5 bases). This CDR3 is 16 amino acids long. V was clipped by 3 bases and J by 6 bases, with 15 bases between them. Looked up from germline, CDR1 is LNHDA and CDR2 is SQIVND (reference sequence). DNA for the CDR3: TGTGCCAGTAGTATTCCCACCGGGACGGGTAATTCACCCCTCCACTTT. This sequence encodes CASSIPTGTGNSPLHF.

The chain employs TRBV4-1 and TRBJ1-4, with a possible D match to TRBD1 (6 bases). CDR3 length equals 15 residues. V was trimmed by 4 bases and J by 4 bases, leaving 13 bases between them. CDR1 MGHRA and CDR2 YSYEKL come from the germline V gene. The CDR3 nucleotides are TGCGCCAGCAGCCCCCAGGGGATGGGTAATGAAAAACTGTTTTTT. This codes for CASSPQGMGNEKLFF.

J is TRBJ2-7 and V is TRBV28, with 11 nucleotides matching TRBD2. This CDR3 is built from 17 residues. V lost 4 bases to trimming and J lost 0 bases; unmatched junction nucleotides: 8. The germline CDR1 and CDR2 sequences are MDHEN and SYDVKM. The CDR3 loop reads CASSSPPTSGASYEQYF. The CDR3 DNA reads TGTGCCAGCAGTTCCCCCCCGACTAGCGGGGCCTCCTACGAGCAGTACTTC. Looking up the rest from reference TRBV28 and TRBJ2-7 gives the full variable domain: DVKVTQSSRYLVKRTGEKVFLECVQDMDHENMFWYRQDPGLGLRLIYFSYDVKMKEKGDIPEGYSVSREKKERFSLILESASTNQTSMYLCASSSPPTSGASYEQYFGPGTRLTVT.

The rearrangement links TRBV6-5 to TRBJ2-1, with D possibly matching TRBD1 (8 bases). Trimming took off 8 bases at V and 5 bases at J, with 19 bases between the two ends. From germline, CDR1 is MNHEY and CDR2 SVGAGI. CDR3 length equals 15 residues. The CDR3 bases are TGTGCCAGCGGAAGGGAGGGACAGGCGCACAATGAGCAGTTCTTC. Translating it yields CASGREGQAHNEQFF.